Listed below are T cell receptor beta chains from one sample, sequenced in a study of PD-1 blockade in classical Hodgkin lymphoma. Generated by immunoSEQ multiplex PCR, the TCRdb table keeps only in-frame clones and is missing some. The data contain 40,000 to 45,000 clones, around two thirds of them singletons. Here the sequenced sample was peripheral blood mononuclear cells (PBMCs), taken at baseline. The receptors were gathered from a human donor with classical Hodgkin lymphoma. Each CDR3 is given with its conserved first and last residue. The order of the fields is J gene, V gene, D gene, clone size, CDR3 DNA, CDR3 protein. D genes are given only for firm matches. Clone size is not always given. Where it is, it says once, few, many or a class for expanded clones.

J: TRBJ1-2; V: TRBV18; D: NA; size: NA; DNA: TGTGCCAGCTCACCAGGTAGAACCGCCGCGCCACCGCGCGGCTACACCTTC; CDR3: CASSPGRTAAPPRGYTF
J: TRBJ2-1; V: TRBV5-1; D: TRBD2; size: NA; DNA: TGCGCCAGCAGCTTACCCACGGGGCCTAGCGGGGGATACAATGAGCAGTTCTTC; CDR3: CASSLPTGPSGGYNEQFF
J: TRBJ1-2; V: TRBV27; D: NA; size: NA; DNA: TGTGCCAGCAGTCTAAACAAAAAAACCAGGGTTAGCGGCTACACCTTC; CDR3: CASSLNKKTRVSGYTF
J: TRBJ1-5; V: TRBV5-4; D: NA; size: NA; DNA: TGTGCCAGCAGCCTGCCGGGTCAGCCCCAGCATTTT; CDR3: CASSLPGQPQHF
J: TRBJ2-1; V: TRBV5-6; D: NA; size: NA; DNA: TGTGCCACTTTAATCCGGAGGGATGTGGGGCGGAGGGGGAATGAGCAGTTCTTC; CDR3: CATLIRRDVGRRGNEQFF
J: TRBJ2-1; V: TRBV7-9; D: TRBD2; size: NA; DNA: TGTGCCAGCAGCTTAGTCAGCGGGAGGTTTTACAATGAGCAGTTCTTC; CDR3: CASSLVSGRFYNEQFF
J: TRBJ1-2; V: TRBV4-1; D: TRBD1; size: NA; DNA: TGCGCCAGCAGCCCGGAGAGGGGGCGCCAATATGATGGCTACACCTTC; CDR3: CASSPERGRQYDGYTF
J: TRBJ1-6; V: TRBV6-5; D: NA; size: NA; DNA: TGTGCCAGCATGGCCGGACAGTATAATTCACCCCTCCACTTT; CDR3: CASMAGQYNSPLHF
J: TRBJ1-5; V: TRBV30; D: NA; size: few; DNA: TGTGCCTGGGGACTGAGCAATCAGCCCCAGCATTTT; CDR3: CAWGLSNQPQHF
J: TRBJ1-1; V: TRBV6-1; D: TRBD1; size: few; DNA: TGTGCCAGCGAATTCCCGGGACAGGGGAACACTGAAGCTTTCTTT; CDR3: CASEFPGQGNTEAFF
J: TRBJ2-5; V: TRBV9; D: NA; size: NA; DNA: TGTGCCAGCAGCGTAGAGGGGGGCCGGGAGACCCAGTACTTC; CDR3: CASSVEGGRETQYF
J: TRBJ1-1; V: TRBV27; D: NA; size: few; DNA: TGTGCCAGCAGTAAGGTGGCGAACACTGAAGCTTTCTTT; CDR3: CASSKVANTEAFF
J: TRBJ1-1; V: TRBV6-5; D: NA; size: NA; DNA: TGTGCCAGCAGTTATTTTGCTGCAGGAGCTGAAGCTTTCTTT; CDR3: CASSYFAAGAEAFF
J: TRBJ1-5; V: TRBV4-3; D: NA; size: NA; DNA: TGCGCCAGCAGCCAAAATGCCCGGCCCAATCAGCCCCAGCATTTT; CDR3: CASSQNARPNQPQHF
J: TRBJ2-1; V: TRBV6-6; D: NA; size: NA; DNA: TGTGCCAGCAGCTCTCGCAATGAGCAGTTCTTC; CDR3: CASSSRNEQFF
J: TRBJ2-5; V: TRBV27; D: NA; size: NA; DNA: TGTGCCAGCAGTCACTACCAGGGTGAAGAGACCCAGTACTTC; CDR3: CASSHYQGEETQYF
J: TRBJ2-3; V: TRBV19; D: TRBD2; size: NA; DNA: TGTGCCAGTAACCCACTAGCGGGAGTAGATACGCAGTATTTT; CDR3: CASNPLAGVDTQYF
J: TRBJ2-7; V: TRBV2; D: NA; size: NA; DNA: TGTGCCAGCAGTGACGAGGTCTACGAGCAGTACTTC; CDR3: CASSDEVYEQYF
J: TRBJ2-3; V: TRBV9; D: NA; size: NA; DNA: TGTGCCAGCAGCCCGGACTCGCCCTTTAGCACAGATACGCAGTATTTT; CDR3: CASSPDSPFSTDTQYF
J: TRBJ2-1; V: TRBV7-6; D: NA; size: medium-sized; DNA: TGTGCCAGCACCCAGATTAGCGGTTACAATGAGCAGTTCTTC; CDR3: CASTQISGYNEQFF
J: TRBJ1-5; V: TRBV7-3; D: NA; size: NA; DNA: TGTGCCAGCAGCTCCACCTCGGAGAACACCCAGCATTTT; CDR3: CASSSTSENTQHF
J: TRBJ2-1; V: TRBV19; D: TRBD2; size: once; DNA: TGTGCCAGTAGTGTTAGCGGGGGTTCTTACAATGAGCAGTTCTTC; CDR3: CASSVSGGSYNEQFF
J: TRBJ2-5; V: TRBV7-2; D: NA; size: NA; DNA: TGTGCCAGCAGCCTCCGACAGACCCAAGAGACCCAGTACTTC; CDR3: CASSLRQTQETQYF
J: TRBJ2-3; V: TRBV9; D: NA; size: NA; DNA: TGTGCCAGCAGCGTAGAAGTTAGCACAGATACGCAGTATTTT; CDR3: CASSVEVSTDTQYF
J: TRBJ2-7; V: TRBV4-1; D: NA; size: NA; DNA: TGCGCCAGCAGCCGAGTAGGGGGCGAGCAGTACTTC; CDR3: CASSRVGGEQYF
J: TRBJ2-1; V: TRBV7-3; D: NA; size: NA; DNA: TGTGCCAGCAGTCGCACCCCCCAGCGGCCACTTAATGAGCAGTTCTTC; CDR3: CASSRTPQRPLNEQFF
J: TRBJ1-2; V: TRBV18; D: NA; size: many; DNA: TGTGCCAGCTCACCCTCGGGGAATAACTATGGCTACACCTTC; CDR3: CASSPSGNNYGYTF
J: TRBJ2-1; V: TRBV27; D: TRBD1; size: NA; DNA: TGTGCCAGCAGCCCGACAGGGGGCTACAATGAGCAGTTCTTC; CDR3: CASSPTGGYNEQFF
J: TRBJ2-1; V: TRBV30; D: NA; size: NA; DNA: TGTGCCTGGGGCTCCCGCTCCCTTTCCTACAATGAGCAGTTCTTC; CDR3: CAWGSRSLSYNEQFF
J: TRBJ1-4; V: TRBV7-8; D: TRBD1; size: medium-sized; DNA: TGTGCCAGCAGCTCCCCCGGGACAGGGGTCCTATCACCGATTTTT; CDR3: CASSSPGTGVLSPIF
J: TRBJ1-2; V: TRBV6-4; D: NA; size: NA; DNA: TGTGCCACATTCACCCACAGTAACTATGGCTACACCTTC; CDR3: CATFTHSNYGYTF
J: TRBJ1-4; V: TRBV6-6; D: NA; size: NA; DNA: TGTGCCAGCACCCAAGACACCAGAACTAATGAAAAACTGTTTTTT; CDR3: CASTQDTRTNEKLFF
J: TRBJ2-7; V: TRBV9; D: TRBD1; size: NA; DNA: TGTGCCAGCAGCGCCGGGACAGGGACCTACGAGCAGTACTTC; CDR3: CASSAGTGTYEQYF
J: TRBJ1-2; V: TRBV28; D: NA; size: few; DNA: TGTGCCAGCAGTTCCCAAAGTTGGGGGCGCAGTAACTATGGCTACACCTTC; CDR3: CASSSQSWGRSNYGYTF
J: TRBJ1-1; V: TRBV7-9; D: NA; size: medium-sized; DNA: TGTGCCAGCAGCTTAGCGCTCACTGAAGCTTTCTTT; CDR3: CASSLALTEAFF
J: TRBJ1-5; V: TRBV28; D: NA; size: few; DNA: TGTGCCAGCACTTCCCCCAGGGGCGGTCAGCCCCAGCATTTT; CDR3: CASTSPRGGQPQHF
J: TRBJ2-1; V: TRBV28; D: NA; size: NA; DNA: TGTGCCAGCAGCGTAACCCCCTACAATGAGCAGTTCTTC; CDR3: CASSVTPYNEQFF
J: TRBJ1-6; V: TRBV30; D: NA; size: NA; DNA: TGTGCCCAAAGCCCGGGACTGTTTAATTCACCCCTCCACTTT; CDR3: CAQSPGLFNSPLHF
J: TRBJ1-1; V: TRBV6-6; D: NA; size: NA; DNA: TGTGCCAGCGGGGTTCTTGAAGCTTTCTTT; CDR3: CASGVLEAFF
J: TRBJ1-2; V: TRBV4-3; D: NA; size: NA; DNA: TGCGCCAGCAGCCCGGACCAGCATTTGGAAAATGGCTACACCTTC; CDR3: CASSPDQHLENGYTF
J: TRBJ1-2; V: TRBV7-9; D: NA; size: NA; DNA: TGTGCCAGCAGCTCCCCTGAAATTGTGTATGGCTACACCTTC; CDR3: CASSSPEIVYGYTF
J: TRBJ1-2; V: TRBV15; D: TRBD1; size: NA; DNA: TGTGCCACCAGCAGGGGACAGGCAGCTAACTATGGCTACACCTTC; CDR3: CATSRGQAANYGYTF
J: TRBJ2-1; V: TRBV5-1; D: NA; size: NA; DNA: TGCGCCAGCAGCCCCTATGGCAGGGACTACAATGAGCAGTTCTTC; CDR3: CASSPYGRDYNEQFF
J: TRBJ2-2; V: TRBV18; D: NA; size: NA; DNA: TGTGCCAGCTCACCTCTTGGAACCGGGGAGCTGTTTTTT; CDR3: CASSPLGTGELFF
J: TRBJ2-3; V: TRBV6-4; D: TRBD2; size: few; DNA: TGTGCCAGCAGTGACTCTTCAGCGGGGAGGGATACGCAGTATTTT; CDR3: CASSDSSAGRDTQYF
J: TRBJ2-7; V: TRBV29-1; D: TRBD1; size: NA; DNA: TGCAGCGTTGAAGGAGGACAGGGCTCCTACGAGCAGTACTTC; CDR3: CSVEGGQGSYEQYF
J: TRBJ1-2; V: TRBV7-9; D: NA; size: medium-sized; DNA: TGTGCCAGCAGCCCACATCTGGGGGACTATGGCTACACCTTC; CDR3: CASSPHLGDYGYTF
J: TRBJ2-7; V: TRBV28; D: TRBD2; size: NA; DNA: TGTGCCAGCAGTTGGAGGGCGACTAGCGGGAGCCTTCGGTACTTC; CDR3: CASSWRATSGSLRYF
J: TRBJ2-7; V: TRBV7-6; D: NA; size: NA; DNA: TGTGCCAGCAGCTTAGAGACAGCCTACGAGCAGTACTTC; CDR3: CASSLETAYEQYF
J: TRBJ2-3; V: TRBV18; D: TRBD1; size: NA; DNA: TGTGCCAGCTCACCAGCGACAGGGGGCACAGATACGCAGTATTTT; CDR3: CASSPATGGTDTQYF
J: TRBJ2-5; V: TRBV7-6; D: NA; size: NA; DNA: TGTGCCAGCAGCTTAATTTCGGGGGCTGACAGGAACGGAGAGACCCAGTACTTC; CDR3: CASSLISGADRNGETQYF
J: TRBJ2-1; V: TRBV9; D: TRBD2; size: NA; DNA: TGTGCCAGCAGCCCTCGGCCGGGAGGGGATGAGCAGTTCTTC; CDR3: CASSPRPGGDEQFF
J: TRBJ1-1; V: TRBV14; D: NA; size: NA; DNA: TGTGCCAGCACACAGGGACTGGGGACTGAAGCTTTCTTT; CDR3: CASTQGLGTEAFF
J: TRBJ2-7; V: TRBV5-6; D: TRBD1; size: NA; DNA: TGTGCCAGCAGCTTACCCCCGGGACAGGGGCACGAGCAGTACTTC; CDR3: CASSLPPGQGHEQYF
J: TRBJ2-7; V: TRBV11-2; D: NA; size: NA; DNA: TGTGCCAGCAGCTTAGAAGGGGCGTCGGCTAGCCCCGAGCAGTACTTC; CDR3: CASSLEGASASPEQYF
J: TRBJ2-3; V: TRBV28; D: NA; size: NA; DNA: TGTGCCAGCAGTTTCGCCGGGAGAGGATCATCCGGTGGGCAGTATTTT; CDR3: CASSFAGRGSSGGQYF
J: TRBJ2-1; V: TRBV6-6; D: NA; size: NA; DNA: TGTGCCAGCAGTTACTCGGCCTCCATTTATGAGCAGTTCTTC; CDR3: CASSYSASIYEQFF